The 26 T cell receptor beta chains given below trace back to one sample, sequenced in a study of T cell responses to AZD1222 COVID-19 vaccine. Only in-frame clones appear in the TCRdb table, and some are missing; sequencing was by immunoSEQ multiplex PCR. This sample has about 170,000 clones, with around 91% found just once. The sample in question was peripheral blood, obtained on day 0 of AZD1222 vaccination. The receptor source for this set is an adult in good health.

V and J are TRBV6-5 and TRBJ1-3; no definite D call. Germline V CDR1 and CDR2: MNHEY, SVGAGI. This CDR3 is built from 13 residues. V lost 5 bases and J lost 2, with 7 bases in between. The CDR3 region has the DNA TGTGCCAGCAGTACCGAACCTGGAAACACCATATATTTT. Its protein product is CASSTEPGNTIYF.

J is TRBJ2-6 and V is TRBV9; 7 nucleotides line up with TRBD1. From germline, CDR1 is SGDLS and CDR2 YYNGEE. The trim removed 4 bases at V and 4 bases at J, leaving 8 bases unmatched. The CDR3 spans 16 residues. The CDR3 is CASSTDRASGANVLTF. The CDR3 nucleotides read TGTGCCAGCAGCACCGACAGGGCGTCAGGGGCCAACGTCCTGACTTTC.

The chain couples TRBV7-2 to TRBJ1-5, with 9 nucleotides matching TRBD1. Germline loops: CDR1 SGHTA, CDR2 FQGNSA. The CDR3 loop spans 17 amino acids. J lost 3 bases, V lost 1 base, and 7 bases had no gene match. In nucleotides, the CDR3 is TGTGCCAGCAGCTTAGGGACAGGGGCGCTCGCCAATCAGCCCCAGCATTTT. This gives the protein CASSLGTGALANQPQHF.

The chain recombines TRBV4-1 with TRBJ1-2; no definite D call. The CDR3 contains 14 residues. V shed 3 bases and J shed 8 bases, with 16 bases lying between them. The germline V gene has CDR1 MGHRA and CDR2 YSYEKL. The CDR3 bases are TGCGCCAGCAGCCATCCGATTGGGCGTCCCGGCTACACCTTC. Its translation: CASSHPIGRPGYTF.

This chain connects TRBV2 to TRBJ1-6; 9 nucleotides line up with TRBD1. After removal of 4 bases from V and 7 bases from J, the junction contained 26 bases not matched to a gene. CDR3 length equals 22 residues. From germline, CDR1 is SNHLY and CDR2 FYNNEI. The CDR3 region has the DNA TGTGCCAGCAGTGCTACCCCATGGACAGGGGAGACCCCAACGGGGCTCAATTCACCCCTCCACTTT. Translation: CASSATPWTGETPTGLNSPLHF.

DNA for the CDR3: TGTGCCACCAGCAGCGGAGGACAGTCGCCTAACTATGGCTACACCTTC. This sequence encodes CATSSGGQSPNYGYTF. The chain has TRBV15 and TRBJ1-2; possibly TRBD1 for D (6 bases). CDR1 is LNHNV, CDR2 YYDKDF, per germline (reference sequence). The germline V and J ends were trimmed by 3 bases and 0 bases, with 14 bases remaining between them. CDR3 length: 16 amino acids.

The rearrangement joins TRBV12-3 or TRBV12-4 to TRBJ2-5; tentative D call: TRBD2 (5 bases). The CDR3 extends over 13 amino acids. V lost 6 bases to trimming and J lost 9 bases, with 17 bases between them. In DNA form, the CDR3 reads TGTGCCAGCAGGGGTGGCCCGCCCGGGGCCCAGTACTTC. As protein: CASRGGPPGAQYF.

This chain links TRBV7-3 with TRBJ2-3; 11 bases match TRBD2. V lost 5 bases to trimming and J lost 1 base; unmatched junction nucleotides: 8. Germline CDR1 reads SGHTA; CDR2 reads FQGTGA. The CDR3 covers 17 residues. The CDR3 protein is CASSQPSGGRGTDTQYF. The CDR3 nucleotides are TGTGCCAGCAGCCAGCCTAGCGGGGGGCGGGGCACAGATACGCAGTATTTT.

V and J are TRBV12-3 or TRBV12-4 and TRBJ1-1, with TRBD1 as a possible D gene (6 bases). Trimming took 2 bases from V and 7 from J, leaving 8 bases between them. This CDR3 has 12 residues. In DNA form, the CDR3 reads TGTGCCAGCAGTTTAAGGGGGTTTGAAGCTTTCTTT. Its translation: CASSLRGFEAFF.

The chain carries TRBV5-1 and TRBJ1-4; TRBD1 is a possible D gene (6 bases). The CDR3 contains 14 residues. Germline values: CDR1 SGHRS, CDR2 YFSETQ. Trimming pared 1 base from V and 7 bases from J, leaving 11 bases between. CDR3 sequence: CASSLSGAGEKLFF. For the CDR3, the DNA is TGCGCCAGCAGCTTGTCGGGGGCGGGTGAAAAACTGTTTTTT.

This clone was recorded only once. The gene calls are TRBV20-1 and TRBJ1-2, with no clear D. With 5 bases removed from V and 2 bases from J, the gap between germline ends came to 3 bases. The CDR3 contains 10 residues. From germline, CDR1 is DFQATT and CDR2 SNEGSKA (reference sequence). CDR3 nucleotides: TGCAGTGCTTTGAACTATGGCTACACCTTC. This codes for CSALNYGYTF.

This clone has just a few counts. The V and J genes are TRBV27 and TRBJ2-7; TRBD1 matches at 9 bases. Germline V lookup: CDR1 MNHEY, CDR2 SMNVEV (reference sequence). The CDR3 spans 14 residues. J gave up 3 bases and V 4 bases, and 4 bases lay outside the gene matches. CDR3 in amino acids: CASSSGTGIYEQYF. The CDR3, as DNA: TGTGCCAGCAGTTCCGGGACAGGGATCTACGAGCAGTACTTC.

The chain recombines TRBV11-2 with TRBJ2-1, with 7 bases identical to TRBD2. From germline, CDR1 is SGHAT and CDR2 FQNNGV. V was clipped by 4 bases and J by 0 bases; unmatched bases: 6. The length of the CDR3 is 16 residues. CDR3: CASSSTRGGSYNEQFF. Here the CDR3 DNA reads TGTGCCAGCAGCTCGACCCGCGGGGGCTCCTACAATGAGCAGTTCTTC.

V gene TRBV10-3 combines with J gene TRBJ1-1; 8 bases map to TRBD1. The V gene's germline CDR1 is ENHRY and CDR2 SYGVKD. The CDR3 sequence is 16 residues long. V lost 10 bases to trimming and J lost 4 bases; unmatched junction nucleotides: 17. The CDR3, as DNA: TGTGCCACATCCGGGACAGGCAGGTTGGTGGCCACTGAAGCTTTCTTT. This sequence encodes CATSGTGRLVATEAFF.

CDR3 nucleotides: TGTGCCAGCCGGACAGGAGGGCCTGAAAAACTGTTTTTT. It codes for CASRTGGPEKLFF. The chain recombines TRBV7-8 with TRBJ1-4, with TRBD1 matching over 7 bases. The CDR3 covers 13 residues. The V gene end was trimmed by 8 bases and the J gene end by 7 bases; junction bases not matched to a gene: 7. Germline CDR1 SGHVS, CDR2 FQNEAQ.

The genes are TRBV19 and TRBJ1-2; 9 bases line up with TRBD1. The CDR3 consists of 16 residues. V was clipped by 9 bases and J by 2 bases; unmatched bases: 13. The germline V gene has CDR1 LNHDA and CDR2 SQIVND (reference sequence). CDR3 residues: CASFTGTGSRNYGYTF. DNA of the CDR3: TGTGCCAGCTTTACCGGGACAGGGTCGAGAAACTATGGCTACACCTTC.

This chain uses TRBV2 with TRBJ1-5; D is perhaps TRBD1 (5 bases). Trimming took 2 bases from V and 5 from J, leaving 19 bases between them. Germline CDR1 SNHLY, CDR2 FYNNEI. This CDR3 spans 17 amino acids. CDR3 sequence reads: CASSESGPRSPDQPQHF. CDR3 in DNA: TGTGCCAGCAGTGAATCAGGGCCCAGGAGTCCAGATCAGCCCCAGCATTTT.

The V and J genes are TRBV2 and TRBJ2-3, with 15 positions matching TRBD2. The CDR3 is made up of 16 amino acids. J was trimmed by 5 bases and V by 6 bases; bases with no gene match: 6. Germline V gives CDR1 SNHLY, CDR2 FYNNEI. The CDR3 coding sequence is TGTGCCAGCAGATGGACTAGCGGGGGGGCCGGAGATACGCAGTATTTT. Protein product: CASRWTSGGAGDTQYF.

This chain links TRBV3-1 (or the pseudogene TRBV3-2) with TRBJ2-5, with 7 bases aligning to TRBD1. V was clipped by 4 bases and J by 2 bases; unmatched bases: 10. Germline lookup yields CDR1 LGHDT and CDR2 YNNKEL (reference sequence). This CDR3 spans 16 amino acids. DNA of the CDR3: TGTGCCAGCAGCCCTGACAGGGAAAACCGACAAGAGACCCAGTACTTC. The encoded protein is CASSPDRENRQETQYF.

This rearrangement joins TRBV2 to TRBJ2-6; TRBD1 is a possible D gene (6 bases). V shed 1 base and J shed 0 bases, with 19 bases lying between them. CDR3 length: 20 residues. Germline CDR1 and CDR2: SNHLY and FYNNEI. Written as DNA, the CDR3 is TGTGCCAGCAGTGAAGGGGCACAGGGCTATTTATACTCTGGGGCCAACGTCCTGACTTTC. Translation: CASSEGAQGYLYSGANVLTF. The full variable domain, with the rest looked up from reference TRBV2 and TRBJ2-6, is EPEVTQTPSHQVTQMGQEVILRCVPISNHLYFYWYRQILGQKVEFLVSFYNNEISEKSEIFDDQFSVERPDGSNFTLKIRSTKLEDSAMYFCASSEGAQGYLYSGANVLTFGAGSRLTVL.

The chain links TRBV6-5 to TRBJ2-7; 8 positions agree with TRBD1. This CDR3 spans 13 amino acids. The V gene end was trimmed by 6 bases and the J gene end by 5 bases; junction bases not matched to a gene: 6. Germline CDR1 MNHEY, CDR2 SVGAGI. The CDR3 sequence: CASSGRQGHEQYF. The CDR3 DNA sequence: TGTGCCAGCAGCGGACGACAGGGGCACGAGCAGTACTTC.

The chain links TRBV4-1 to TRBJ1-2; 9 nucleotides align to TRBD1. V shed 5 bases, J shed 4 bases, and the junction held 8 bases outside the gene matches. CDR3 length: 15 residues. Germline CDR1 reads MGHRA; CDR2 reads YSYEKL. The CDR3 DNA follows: TGCGCCAGCAGCTCTCCCGGGACAGGGCGCTATGGCTACACCTTC. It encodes CASSSPGTGRYGYTF.

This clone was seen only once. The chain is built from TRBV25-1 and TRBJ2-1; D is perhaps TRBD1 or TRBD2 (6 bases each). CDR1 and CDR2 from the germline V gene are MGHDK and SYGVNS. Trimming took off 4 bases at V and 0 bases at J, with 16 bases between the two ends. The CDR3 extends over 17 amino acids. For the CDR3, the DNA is TGTGCCAGCAGTGGACCCCACGGGGGCACCTCCTACAATGAGCAGTTCTTC. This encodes CASSGPHGGTSYNEQFF.

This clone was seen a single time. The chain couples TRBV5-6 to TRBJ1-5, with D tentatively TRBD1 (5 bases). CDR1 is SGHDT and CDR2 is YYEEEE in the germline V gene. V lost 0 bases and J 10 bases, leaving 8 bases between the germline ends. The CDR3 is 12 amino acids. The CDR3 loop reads CASSLAQGPQHF. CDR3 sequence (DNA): TGTGCCAGCAGCTTGGCCCAGGGACCCCAGCATTTT. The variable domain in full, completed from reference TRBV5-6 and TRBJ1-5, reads DAGVTQSPTHLIKTRGQQVTLRCSPKSGHDTVSWYQQALGQGPQFIFQYYEEEERQRGNFPDRFSGHQFPNYSSELNVNALLLGDSALYLCASSLAQGPQHFGDGTRLSIL.

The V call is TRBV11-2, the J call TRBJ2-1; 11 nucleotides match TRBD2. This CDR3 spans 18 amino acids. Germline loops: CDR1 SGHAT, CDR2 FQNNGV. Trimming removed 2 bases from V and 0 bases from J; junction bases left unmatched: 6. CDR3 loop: CASSLRSSGGGSYNEQFF. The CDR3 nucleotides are TGTGCCAGCAGCTTACGAAGTAGCGGGGGGGGCTCCTACAATGAGCAGTTCTTC.

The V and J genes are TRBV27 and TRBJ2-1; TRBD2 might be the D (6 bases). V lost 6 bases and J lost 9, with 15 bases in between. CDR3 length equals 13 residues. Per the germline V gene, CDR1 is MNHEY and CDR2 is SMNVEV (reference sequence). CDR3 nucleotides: TGTGCCAGCAGCGGATTATCTAGCGTTGAGCAGTTCTTC. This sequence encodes CASSGLSSVEQFF.